The entry below describes one T cell receptor (beta chain). Antigen unknown. A universal primer site came from template switching; cDNA carried unique molecular identifiers. TCRdb analysed the 5' RACE reads with MiXCR anew, one entry per CDR3 protein. This table holds about 460,000 distinct CDR3 sequences, 13% to 15% found once. The sample comes from a study of identical twins. General study findings and limits: Model-predicted out-of-frame TCR alpha sharing fell below observed values in monozygotic twins.

Germline V gene data show CDR1 as DFQATT and CDR2 as SNEGSKA (reference sequence). V gave up 2 bases and J gave up 2 bases, with 16 bases separating them. This CDR3 is 15 amino acids long. The donors were all healthy and Caucasian. The same specimen was also included in a second study, on yellow fever vaccine responses in identical twins.

The sequenced sample was CD4+ T cells sorted from blood. The clonotype originates from a woman aged 18-29 years in good health. V is TRBV20-1 and J is TRBJ2-7; tentative D call: TRBD2 (7 bases). The CDR3 here is CSARYFGGAAYEQYF. In DNA form, the CDR3 reads TGCAGTGCTAGATACTTTGGGGGGGCCGCCTACGAGCAGTACTTC.